Here is one T cell receptor (beta chain) with its context. Germline lookup yields CDR1 MNHEY and CDR2 SVGEGT. The CDR3 runs to 18 residues. The V gene end was trimmed by 4 bases and the J gene end by 4 bases; junction bases not matched to a gene: 18. The sample belongs to a study of blood T cell repertoires in COVID-19. Across the whole study: Sample material is recorded as cDNA or gDNA derived from T cells, B-cell-depleted T cells, or PBMCs.

Some clones are missing from TCRdb's copy, which holds only in-frame ones; the method was immunoSEQ multiplex PCR. This sample has about 270,000 clones, with more than 85% found just once. The TCR originated in a young adult with COVID-19, enrolled during active disease. The chain joins TRBV6-2 or TRBV6-3 to TRBJ2-5, with 7 bases identical to TRBD1. The sample taken for sequencing was peripheral blood. CDR3 protein: CASSFLFETGRSGETQYF. The CDR3 DNA sequence: TGTGCCAGCAGTTTTTTATTTGAGACAGGGAGATCAGGAGAGACCCAGTACTTC.